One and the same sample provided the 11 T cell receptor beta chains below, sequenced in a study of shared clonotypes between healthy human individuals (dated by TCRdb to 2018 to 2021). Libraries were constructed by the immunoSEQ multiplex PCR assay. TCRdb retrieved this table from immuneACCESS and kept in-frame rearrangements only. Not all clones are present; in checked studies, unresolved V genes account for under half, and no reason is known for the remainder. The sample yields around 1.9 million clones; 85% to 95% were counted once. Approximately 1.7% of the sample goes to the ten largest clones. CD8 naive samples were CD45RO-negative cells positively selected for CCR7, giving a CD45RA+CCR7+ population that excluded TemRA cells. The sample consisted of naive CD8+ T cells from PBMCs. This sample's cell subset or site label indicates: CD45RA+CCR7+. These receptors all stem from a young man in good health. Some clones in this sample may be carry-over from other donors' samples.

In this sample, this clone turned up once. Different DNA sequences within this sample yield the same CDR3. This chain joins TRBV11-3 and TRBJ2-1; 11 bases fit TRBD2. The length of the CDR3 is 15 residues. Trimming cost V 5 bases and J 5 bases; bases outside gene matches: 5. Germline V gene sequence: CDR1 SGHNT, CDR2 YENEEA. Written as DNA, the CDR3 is TGTGCCAGCAGCACCCGACTAGCGGGAAACAATGAGCAGTTCTTC. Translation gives CASSTRLAGNNEQFF.

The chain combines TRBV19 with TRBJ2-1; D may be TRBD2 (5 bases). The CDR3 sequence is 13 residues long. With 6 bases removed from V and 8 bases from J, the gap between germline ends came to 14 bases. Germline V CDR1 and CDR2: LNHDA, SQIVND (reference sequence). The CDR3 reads CASSQRTSDEQFF. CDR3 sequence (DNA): TGTGCCAGTAGCCAGCGCACTAGTGATGAGCAGTTCTTC. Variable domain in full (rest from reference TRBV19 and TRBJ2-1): DGGITQSPKYLFRKEGQNVTLSCEQNLNHDAMYWYRQDPGQGLRLIYYSQIVNDFQKGDIAEGYSVSREKKESFPLTVTSAQKNPTAFYLCASSQRTSDEQFFGPGTRLTVL.

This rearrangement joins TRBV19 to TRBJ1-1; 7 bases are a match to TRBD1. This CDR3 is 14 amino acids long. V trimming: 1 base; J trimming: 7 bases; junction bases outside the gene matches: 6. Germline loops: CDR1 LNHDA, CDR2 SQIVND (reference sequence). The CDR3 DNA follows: TGTGCCAGTAGTATAGTGGCAGGGGGAGGTGAAGCTTTCTTT. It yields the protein CASSIVAGGGEAFF.

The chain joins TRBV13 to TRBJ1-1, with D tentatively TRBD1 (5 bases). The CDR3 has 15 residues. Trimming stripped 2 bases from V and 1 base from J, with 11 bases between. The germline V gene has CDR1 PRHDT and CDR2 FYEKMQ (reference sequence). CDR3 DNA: TGTGCCAGCAGCTTATTGTTGGGGGAGAACACTGAAGCTTTCTTT. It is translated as CASSLLLGENTEAFF.

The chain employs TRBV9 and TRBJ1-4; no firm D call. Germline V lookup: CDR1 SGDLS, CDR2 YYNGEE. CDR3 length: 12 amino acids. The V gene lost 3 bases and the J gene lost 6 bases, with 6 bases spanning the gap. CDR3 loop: CASSARDEKLFF. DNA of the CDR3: TGTGCCAGCAGCGCCCGTGATGAAAAACTGTTTTTT.

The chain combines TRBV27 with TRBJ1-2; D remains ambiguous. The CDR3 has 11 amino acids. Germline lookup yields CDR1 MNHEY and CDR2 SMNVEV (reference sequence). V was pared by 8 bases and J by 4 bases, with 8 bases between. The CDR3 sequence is CASFGLYGYTF. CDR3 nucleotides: TGTGCCAGCTTTGGTCTCTATGGCTACACCTTC.

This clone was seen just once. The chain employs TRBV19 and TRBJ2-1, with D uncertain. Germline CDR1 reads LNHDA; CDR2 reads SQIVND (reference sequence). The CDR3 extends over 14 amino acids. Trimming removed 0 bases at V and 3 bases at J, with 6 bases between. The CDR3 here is CASSIEYNYNEQFF. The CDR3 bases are TGTGCCAGTAGTATAGAATACAACTACAATGAGCAGTTCTTC.

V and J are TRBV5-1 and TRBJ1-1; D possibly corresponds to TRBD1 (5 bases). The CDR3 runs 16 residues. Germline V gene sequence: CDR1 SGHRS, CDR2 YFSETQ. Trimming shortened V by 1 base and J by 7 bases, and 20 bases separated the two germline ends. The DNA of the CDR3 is TGCGCCAGCAGCTTGCACAGTACAGGATTTCTGGGTGAAGCTTTCTTT. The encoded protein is CASSLHSTGFLGEAFF.

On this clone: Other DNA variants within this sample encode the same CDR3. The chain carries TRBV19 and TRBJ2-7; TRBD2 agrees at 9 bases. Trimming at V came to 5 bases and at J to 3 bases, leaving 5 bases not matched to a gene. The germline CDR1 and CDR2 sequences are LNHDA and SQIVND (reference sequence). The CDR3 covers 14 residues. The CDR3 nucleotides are TGTGCCAGTAGTCCGCGGGGGGGCGGCTACGAGCAGTACTTC. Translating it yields CASSPRGGGYEQYF.

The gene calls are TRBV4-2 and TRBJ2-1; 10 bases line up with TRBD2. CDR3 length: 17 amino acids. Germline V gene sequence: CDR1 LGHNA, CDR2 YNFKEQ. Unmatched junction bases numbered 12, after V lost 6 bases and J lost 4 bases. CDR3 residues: CASSNRLGLALYNEQFF. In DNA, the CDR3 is TGTGCCAGCAGTAACAGACTGGGACTAGCGTTATACAATGAGCAGTTCTTC.

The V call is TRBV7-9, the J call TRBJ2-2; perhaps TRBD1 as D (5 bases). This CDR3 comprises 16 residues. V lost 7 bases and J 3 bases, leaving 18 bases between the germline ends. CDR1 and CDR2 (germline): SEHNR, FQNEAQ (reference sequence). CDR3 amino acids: CASILKGRAYTGELFF. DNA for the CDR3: TGTGCCAGCATCCTAAAGGGCAGGGCCTACACCGGGGAGCTGTTTTTT.